Following are 16 T cell receptor beta chains from one sample sequenced in a study of neurological immune-mediated disorders. One entry per CDR3 protein, called by TCRdb with MiXCR from the 5' RACE reads. The sample has roughly 49,000 distinct CDR3 sequences, 13% seen once. Described time point: longitudinal time-point 2. Sequencing was carried out using PBMCs. These receptors were taken from a male donor with HTLV-1-associated myelopathy (HAM/TSP).

In its sample, this clonotype was seen many times. The chain uses TRBV7-2 and TRBJ2-7; perhaps TRBD1 as D (6 bases). This CDR3 contains 13 residues. Trimming shortened V by 6 bases and J by 6 bases, and 15 bases separated the two germline ends. Germline assignment: CDR1 SGHTA and CDR2 FQGNSA. This chain's CDR3 is CASRATGTLEQYF. The CDR3 DNA is TGTGCCAGCAGAGCGACAGGAACCCTCGAGCAGTACTTC.

This clonotype has a count of ten or more. As DNA, the CDR3 is TGCAGCGTTCGAGAATGGGATACGCAGTATTTT. As protein: CSVREWDTQYF. This chain uses TRBV29-1 with TRBJ2-3; no clear D gene. The V end lost 5 bases, the J end lost 6 bases, and 9 bases lay between the germline ends. CDR1 is SQVTM and CDR2 is ANQGSEA in the germline V gene. The CDR3 spans 11 residues.

This chain joins TRBV6-6 and TRBJ1-1; no reliable D call. The V and J ends lost 8 bases and 7 bases respectively, with 23 bases between them. CDR1 and CDR2 from the germline V gene are MNHNY and SVGAGI (reference sequence). The CDR3 has 15 amino acids. CDR3 nucleotide sequence: TGTGCCAGCCATAATACCGGATCGGAGTTAGGTGAAGCTTTCTTT. Translating gives CASHNTGSELGEAFF.

This clonotype came up many times. The chain combines TRBV7-2 with TRBJ1-1; D is unresolved. The germline V and J ends were trimmed by 3 bases and 1 base, with 9 bases remaining between them. This CDR3 region has 14 residues. Germline CDR1 reads SGHTA; CDR2 reads FQGNSA. CDR3 amino acids: CASSFQQPNTEAFF. The CDR3 bases are TGTGCCAGCAGCTTTCAACAACCGAACACTGAAGCTTTCTTT.

The table lists this clonotype with many counts. The rearrangement joins TRBV7-2 to TRBJ2-2; D remains unclear. V gave up 5 bases and J gave up 1 base, with 11 bases separating them. CDR3 length: 15 residues. In germline, CDR1 is SGHTA, CDR2 FQGNSA. The chain's CDR3 is CASSPTRMNTGELFF. In nucleotides, the CDR3 is TGTGCCAGCAGCCCGACCCGTATGAACACCGGGGAGCTGTTTTTT.

This clonotype was detected many times. The chain is built from TRBV21-1 and TRBJ1-2. TRBV21-1 is marked as a pseudogene. The CDR3 totals 13 residues. The CDR3 DNA is TGTGCCAGTCCGCTAGGGGAGGGAAATGGCTACACCTTC. Translating it yields CASPLGEGNGYTF.

This clonotype was counted at least ten times. The V and J genes are TRBV6-2 or TRBV6-3 and TRBJ2-3; D call uncertain. The V gene lost 5 bases and the J gene lost 12 bases, with 21 bases spanning the gap. CDR1 and CDR2 (germline): MNHEY, SVGEGT. CDR3 length equals 14 residues. For the CDR3, the DNA is TGTGCCAGCAGTCCAACGGAAGTACGCACGTCCCAGTATTTT. Encoded protein: CASSPTEVRTSQYF.

In this sample, this clonotype turned up many times. Here the CDR3 DNA reads TGCGCCAGCAGCAAGGACGCTTCCCCTAACTATGGCTACACCTTC. Amino acids: CASSKDASPNYGYTF. The chain has TRBV5-1 and TRBJ1-2; no clear D gene. V lost 4 bases to trimming and J lost 0 bases, with 13 bases between them. Per the germline V gene, CDR1 is SGHRS and CDR2 is YFSETQ. The length of the CDR3 is 15 residues.

This clonotype was observed at least ten times. The V gene is TRBV7-9, the J gene TRBJ1-5, with D unclear. The germline V gene encodes CDR1 SEHNR and CDR2 FQNEAQ (reference sequence). The CDR3 totals 14 residues. Trimming shortened V by 0 bases and J by 2 bases, and 5 bases separated the two germline ends. The CDR3 is CASSLAQGNQPQHF. CDR3 DNA sequence: TGTGCCAGCAGCTTAGCCCAGGGCAATCAGCCCCAGCATTTT.

This clonotype was picked up many times. The V gene is TRBV6-6, the J gene TRBJ1-1, with 9 positions matching TRBD1. J was trimmed by 1 base and V by 8 bases; bases with no gene match: 5. Germline loops: CDR1 MNHNY, CDR2 SVGAGI (reference sequence). CDR3 length: 14 residues. Here the CDR3 DNA reads TGTGCCAGCCTCGGGACAGGGAGGAACACTGAAGCTTTCTTT. Residues: CASLGTGRNTEAFF.

This clonotype showed up many times. The chain links TRBV7-2 to TRBJ2-7; 8 bases line up with TRBD2. V was clipped by 3 bases and J by 2 bases; unmatched bases: 3. CDR1 is SGHTA and CDR2 is FQGNSA in the germline V gene. This CDR3 is 14 amino acids long. The DNA for the CDR3 is TGTGCCAGCAGCTTCTTAGCGGGAACCTACGAGCAGTACTTC. Translated: CASSFLAGTYEQYF.

This clonotype was detected many times. The chain carries TRBV5-1 and TRBJ2-3; the D call may be TRBD1 or TRBD2 (6 bases each). V was cut by 5 bases and J by 4 bases, with 17 bases left in between. Germline V gene data show CDR1 as SGHRS and CDR2 as YFSETQ. This CDR3 is 15 amino acids long. The CDR3, as DNA: TGCGCCAGCAGTCTTACAGGGACTTACGCAGATACGCAGTATTTT. Its translation is CASSLTGTYADTQYF.

This clonotype has a count of ten or more. The chain carries TRBV5-5 and TRBJ1-6; a possible D gene is TRBD1 (5 bases). The CDR3 is made up of 15 amino acids. CDR1 and CDR2 (germline): SGHKS, YYEKEE (reference sequence). The V end was cut by 3 bases, the J end by 10 bases, with 17 bases between. The CDR3 region is CASSWGGDRGSPLHF. The CDR3 DNA is TGTGCCAGCAGCTGGGGGGGGGATCGGGGATCACCCCTCCACTTT.

This clonotype was counted at least ten times. The chain recombines TRBV9 with TRBJ2-3; D is tentatively TRBD1 or TRBD2 (5 bases each). The germline V gene encodes CDR1 SGDLS and CDR2 YYNGEE. CDR3 length: 13 residues. The CDR3 loop is CASGLASTDTQYF. In DNA form, the CDR3 reads TGTGCTTCGGGGCTTGCTAGCACAGATACGCAGTATTTT.

Concerning this clonotype itself: Being one base from a much bigger clone, this may be a read error. The chain links TRBV3-1 to TRBJ2-1; D perhaps matches TRBD1 (6 bases). Trimming shortened V by 1 base and J by 2 bases, and 12 bases separated the two germline ends. The CDR3 runs 16 residues. Looked up from germline, CDR1 is LGHDT and CDR2 is YNNKEL (reference sequence). The CDR3, as DNA: TGTGCCAGCAGCCAAGTTCAGGGGCTAACCTACAATGAGCAGTTCTTC. It specifies CASSQVQGLTYNEQFF.

This sequence joins TRBV20-1 and TRBJ2-3, with D uncertain. The V end was cut by 6 bases, the J end by 3 bases, with 16 bases between. This CDR3 contains 14 residues. Per the germline V gene, CDR1 is DFQATT and CDR2 is SNEGSKA (reference sequence). CDR3 sequence (DNA): TGCAGTGCCACAGCTGGGTGGCAAACAGATACGCAGTATTTT. Amino acid sequence: CSATAGWQTDTQYF.